This T cell receptor (beta chain) came from a study of blood T cells in healthy people across ages. Study-level points and caveats: Bulk PBMC profiling left naive and antigen-experienced comparisons inconclusive.

V lost 3 bases and J lost 8, with 14 bases in between. This CDR3 is built from 15 residues. Germline CDR1 reads LGHNA; CDR2 reads YSLEER. This clonotype showed up just a few times. The antigen is undetermined. Donors gave roughly 10 milliliters of peripheral blood apiece. PBMCs numbering at least 6.5 million were isolated per sample. The second PCR ran 7 to 11 cycles with a sample-barcoded 5' primer and J-beta primers. Each cDNA molecule was tagged by a template-switch adaptor that had 12 random nucleotides. Via MiXCR, TCRdb re-called the 5' RACE reads, giving one row per CDR3 protein. The sample carries around 1,900,000 distinct CDR3 sequences, about two fifths recorded once.

This receptor was taken from a human donor in good health. What was sequenced was blood. The chain couples TRBV4-3 to TRBJ1-6; D unclear. The CDR3 nucleotides are TGCGCCAGCAGCCAGTCCGGCTTACTCGATTCACCCCTCCACTTT. Amino acids: CASSQSGLLDSPLHF.